This TCR beta chain was sequenced during a study of cytomegalovirus exposure and HLA in healthy donors. General study results and limits: The study flagged 150 to 200 TCR beta chains as cytomegalovirus-associated.

The PCR was carried out with 60 Vbeta primers and 13 Jbeta primers. The repertoire was sequenced with immunoSEQ multiplex PCR; TCRdb's copy has only in-frame clones and lacks some. The sample contains roughly 190,000 clones, about 70% of which appear only once. The CDR3 covers 15 residues. The germline gives CDR1 MNHEY, CDR2 SVGAGI. The junction had 8 bases not matched to a gene; V was cut back by 5 bases and J by 7 bases. A note on this clone: As yet, its antigen is unknown.

The clonotype was recovered from a woman in her thirties in good health and CMV-seronegative. The sample consisted of PBMCs. The V gene is TRBV6-5, the J gene TRBJ1-4; 9 positions match TRBD1. CDR3 region: CASSPIRTGAEKLFF. CDR3 DNA sequence: TGTGCCAGCAGTCCGATTCGGACAGGGGCTGAAAAACTGTTTTTT.